The source of this T cell receptor beta chain is a study of blood T cell repertoires in COVID-19. The ends were cut back, 4 bases at V and 4 bases at J, with 12 bases in the middle. This CDR3 spans 14 amino acids. Germline loops: CDR1 KGHDR, CDR2 SFDVKD. The repertoire was sequenced with immunoSEQ multiplex PCR; TCRdb's copy has only in-frame clones and lacks some. The sample shows approximately 300,000 clones, around 86% of them seen only once. Sequencing input: PBMCs or T cells enriched from blood (not recorded which). The sequence came from a woman aged 18-29 years who had recovered from COVID-19. The chain employs TRBV24-1 and TRBJ1-2; D perhaps matches TRBD1 (6 bases). This CDR3 is CATSDRTDLYGYTF. In nucleotides, the CDR3 is TGTGCCACCAGTGACCGGACAGACCTCTATGGCTACACCTTC.